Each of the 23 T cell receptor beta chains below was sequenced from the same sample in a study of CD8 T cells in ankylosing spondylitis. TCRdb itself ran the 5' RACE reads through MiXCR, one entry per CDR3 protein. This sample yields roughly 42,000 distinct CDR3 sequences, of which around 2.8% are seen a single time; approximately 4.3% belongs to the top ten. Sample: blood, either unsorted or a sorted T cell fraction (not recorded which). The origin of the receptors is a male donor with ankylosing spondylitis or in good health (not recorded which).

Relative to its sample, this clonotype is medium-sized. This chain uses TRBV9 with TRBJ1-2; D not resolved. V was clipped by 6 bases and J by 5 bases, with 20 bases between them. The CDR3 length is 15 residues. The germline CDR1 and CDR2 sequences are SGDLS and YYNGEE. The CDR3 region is CASTNPYIPEYGYTF. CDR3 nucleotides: TGTGCCAGCACCAATCCCTATATCCCAGAGTATGGCTACACCTTC.

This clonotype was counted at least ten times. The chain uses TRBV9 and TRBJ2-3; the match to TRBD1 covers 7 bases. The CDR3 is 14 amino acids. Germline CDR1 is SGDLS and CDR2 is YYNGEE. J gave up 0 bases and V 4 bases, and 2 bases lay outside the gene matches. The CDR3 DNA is TGTGCCAGCAGCAAGGGACAGAGCACAGATACGCAGTATTTT. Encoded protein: CASSKGQSTDTQYF.

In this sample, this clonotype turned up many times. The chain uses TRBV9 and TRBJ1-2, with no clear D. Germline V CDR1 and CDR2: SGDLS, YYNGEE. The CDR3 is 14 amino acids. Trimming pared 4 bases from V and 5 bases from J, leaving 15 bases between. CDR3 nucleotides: TGTGCCAGCAGCCTCGGCCAGCGAGTTTATGGCTACACCTTC. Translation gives CASSLGQRVYGYTF.

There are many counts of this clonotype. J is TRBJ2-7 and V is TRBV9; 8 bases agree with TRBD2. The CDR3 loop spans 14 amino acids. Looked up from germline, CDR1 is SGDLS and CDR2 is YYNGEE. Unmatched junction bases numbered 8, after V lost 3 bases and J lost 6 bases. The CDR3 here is CASSETGGPTEQYF. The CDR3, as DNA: TGTGCCAGCAGCGAAACGGGAGGGCCTACCGAGCAGTACTTC.

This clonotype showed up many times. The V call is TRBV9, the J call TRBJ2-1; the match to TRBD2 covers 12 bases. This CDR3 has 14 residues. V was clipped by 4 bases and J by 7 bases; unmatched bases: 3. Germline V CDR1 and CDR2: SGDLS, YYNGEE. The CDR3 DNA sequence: TGTGCCAGCAGCTTCGGACTAGCGGGGAATGAGCAGTTCTTC. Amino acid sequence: CASSFGLAGNEQFF.

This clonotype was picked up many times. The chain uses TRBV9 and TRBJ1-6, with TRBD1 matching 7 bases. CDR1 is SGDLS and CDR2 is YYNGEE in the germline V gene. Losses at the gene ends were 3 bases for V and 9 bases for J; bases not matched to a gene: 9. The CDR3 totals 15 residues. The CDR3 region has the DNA TGTGCCAGCAGCGGAACAGGGGCGGTCAGTTCACCCCTCCACTTT. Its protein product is CASSGTGAVSSPLHF.

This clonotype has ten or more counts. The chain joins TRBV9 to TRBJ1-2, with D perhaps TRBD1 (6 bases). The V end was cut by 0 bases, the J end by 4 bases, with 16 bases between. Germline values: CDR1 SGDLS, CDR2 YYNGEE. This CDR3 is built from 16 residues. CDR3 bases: TGTGCCAGCAGCGTAGTCCCACAGGGAGGGTTCTATGGCTACACCTTC. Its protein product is CASSVVPQGGFYGYTF. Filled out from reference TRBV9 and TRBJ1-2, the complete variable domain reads DSGVTQTPKHLITATGQRVTLRCSPRSGDLSVYWYQQSLDQGLQFLIQYYNGEERAKGNILERFSAQQFPDLHSELNLSSLELGDSALYFCASSVVPQGGFYGYTFGSGTRLTVV.

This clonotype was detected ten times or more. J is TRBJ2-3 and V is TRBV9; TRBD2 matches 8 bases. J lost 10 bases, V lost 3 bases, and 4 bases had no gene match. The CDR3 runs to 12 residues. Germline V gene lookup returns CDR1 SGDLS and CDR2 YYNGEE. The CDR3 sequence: CASSASGGSQYF. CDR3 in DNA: TGTGCCAGCAGCGCGAGCGGGGGATCGCAGTATTTT.

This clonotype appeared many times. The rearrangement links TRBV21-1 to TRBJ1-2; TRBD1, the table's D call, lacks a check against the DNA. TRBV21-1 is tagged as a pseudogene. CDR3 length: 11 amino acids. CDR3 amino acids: CASGGQDGYTF. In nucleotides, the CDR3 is TGTGCCAGCGGGGGGCAAGACGGCTACACCTTC.

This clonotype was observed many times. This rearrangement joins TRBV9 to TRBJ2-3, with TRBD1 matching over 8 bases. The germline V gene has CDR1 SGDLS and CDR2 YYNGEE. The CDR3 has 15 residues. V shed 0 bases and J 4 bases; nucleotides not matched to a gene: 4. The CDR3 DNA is TGTGCCAGCAGCGTAGGGACAGGGAGGTCAGATACGCAGTATTTT. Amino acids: CASSVGTGRSDTQYF.

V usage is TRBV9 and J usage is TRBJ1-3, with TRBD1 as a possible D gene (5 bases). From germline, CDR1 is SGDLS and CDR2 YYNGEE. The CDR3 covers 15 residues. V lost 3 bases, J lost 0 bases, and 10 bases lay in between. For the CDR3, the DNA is TGTGCCAGCAGCGCCCGGGACTCCTCTGGAAACACCATATATTTT. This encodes CASSARDSSGNTIYF.

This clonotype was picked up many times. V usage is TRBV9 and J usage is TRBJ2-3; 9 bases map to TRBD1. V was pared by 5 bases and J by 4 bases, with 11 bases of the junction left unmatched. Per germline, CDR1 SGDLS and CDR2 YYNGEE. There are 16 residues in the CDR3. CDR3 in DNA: TGTGCCAGCAGTTCTACACAGGGGGCGCGTGCAGATACGCAGTATTTT. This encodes CASSSTQGARADTQYF.

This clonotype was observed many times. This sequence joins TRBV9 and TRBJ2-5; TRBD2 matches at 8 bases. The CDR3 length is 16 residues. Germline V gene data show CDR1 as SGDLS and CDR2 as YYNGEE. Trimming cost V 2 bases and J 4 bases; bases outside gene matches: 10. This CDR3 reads CASSVSAPGGGETQYF. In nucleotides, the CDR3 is TGTGCCAGCAGCGTGTCCGCCCCGGGGGGGGGAGAGACCCAGTACTTC.

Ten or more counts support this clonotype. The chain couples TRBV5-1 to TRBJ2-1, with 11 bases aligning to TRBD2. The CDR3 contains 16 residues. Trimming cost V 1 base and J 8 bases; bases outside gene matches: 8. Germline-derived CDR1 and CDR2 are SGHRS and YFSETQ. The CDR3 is CASSLLETSGVDEQFF. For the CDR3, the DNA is TGCGCCAGCAGCTTGCTCGAGACTAGCGGGGTGGATGAGCAGTTCTTC.

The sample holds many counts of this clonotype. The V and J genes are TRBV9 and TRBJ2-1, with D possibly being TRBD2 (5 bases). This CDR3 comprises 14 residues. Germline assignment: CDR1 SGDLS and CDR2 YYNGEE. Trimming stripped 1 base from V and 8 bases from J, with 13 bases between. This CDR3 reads CASSVRTVRDEQFF. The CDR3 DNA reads TGTGCCAGCAGCGTACGGACGGTGAGGGATGAGCAGTTCTTC.

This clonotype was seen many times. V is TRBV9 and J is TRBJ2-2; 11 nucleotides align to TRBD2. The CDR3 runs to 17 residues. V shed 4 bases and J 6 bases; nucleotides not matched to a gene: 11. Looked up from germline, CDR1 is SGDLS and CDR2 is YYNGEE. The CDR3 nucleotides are TGTGCCAGCAGCTGGCTTACCGTAGCGGGAGGGCCCGGGGAGCTGTTTTTT. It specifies CASSWLTVAGGPGELFF.

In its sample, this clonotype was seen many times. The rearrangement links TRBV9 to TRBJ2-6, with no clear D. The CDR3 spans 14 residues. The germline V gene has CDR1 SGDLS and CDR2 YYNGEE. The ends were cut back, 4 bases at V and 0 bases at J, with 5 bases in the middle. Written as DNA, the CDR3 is TGTGCCAGCAGCTTCACCTCTGGGGCCAACGTCCTGACTTTC. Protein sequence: CASSFTSGANVLTF.

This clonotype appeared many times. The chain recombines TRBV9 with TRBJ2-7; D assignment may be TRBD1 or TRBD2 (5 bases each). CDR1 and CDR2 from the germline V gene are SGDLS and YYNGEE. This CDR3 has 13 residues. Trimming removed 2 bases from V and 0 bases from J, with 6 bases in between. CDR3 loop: CASSVGTSYEQYF. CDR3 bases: TGTGCCAGCAGCGTCGGGACCTCCTACGAGCAGTACTTC.

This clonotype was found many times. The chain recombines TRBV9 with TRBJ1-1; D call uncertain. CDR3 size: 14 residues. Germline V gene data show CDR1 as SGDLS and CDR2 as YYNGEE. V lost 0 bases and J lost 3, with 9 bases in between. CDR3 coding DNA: TGTGCCAGCAGCGTAGTCTCCGGGGACACTGAAGCTTTCTTT. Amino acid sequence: CASSVVSGDTEAFF.

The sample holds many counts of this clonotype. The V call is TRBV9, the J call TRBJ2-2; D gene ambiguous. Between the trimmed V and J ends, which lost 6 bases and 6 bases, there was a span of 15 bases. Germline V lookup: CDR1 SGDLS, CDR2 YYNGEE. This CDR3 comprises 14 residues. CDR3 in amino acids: CASTGRARAGELFF. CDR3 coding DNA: TGTGCCAGCACCGGTCGGGCTCGAGCCGGGGAGCTGTTTTTT.

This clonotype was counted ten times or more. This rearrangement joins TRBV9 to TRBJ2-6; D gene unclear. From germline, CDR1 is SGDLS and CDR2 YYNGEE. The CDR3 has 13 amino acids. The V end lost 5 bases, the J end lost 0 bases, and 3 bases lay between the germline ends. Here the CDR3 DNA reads TGTGCCAGCAGTAACTCTGGGGCCAACGTCCTGACTTTC. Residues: CASSNSGANVLTF.

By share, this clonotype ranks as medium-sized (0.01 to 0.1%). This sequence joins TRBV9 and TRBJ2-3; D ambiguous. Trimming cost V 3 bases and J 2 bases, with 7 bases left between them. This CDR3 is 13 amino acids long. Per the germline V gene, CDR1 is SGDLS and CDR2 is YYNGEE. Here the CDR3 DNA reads TGTGCCAGCAGCGCACAACCCACAGATACGCAGTATTTT. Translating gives CASSAQPTDTQYF. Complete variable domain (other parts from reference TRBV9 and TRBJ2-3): DSGVTQTPKHLITATGQRVTLRCSPRSGDLSVYWYQQSLDQGLQFLIQYYNGEERAKGNILERFSAQQFPDLHSELNLSSLELGDSALYFCASSAQPTDTQYFGPGTRLTVL.

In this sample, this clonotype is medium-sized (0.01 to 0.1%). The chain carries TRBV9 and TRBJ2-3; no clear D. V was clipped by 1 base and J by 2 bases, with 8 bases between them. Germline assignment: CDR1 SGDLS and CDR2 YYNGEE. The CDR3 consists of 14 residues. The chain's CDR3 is CASSVLGNTDTQYF. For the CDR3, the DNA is TGTGCCAGCAGCGTATTGGGAAACACAGATACGCAGTATTTT.